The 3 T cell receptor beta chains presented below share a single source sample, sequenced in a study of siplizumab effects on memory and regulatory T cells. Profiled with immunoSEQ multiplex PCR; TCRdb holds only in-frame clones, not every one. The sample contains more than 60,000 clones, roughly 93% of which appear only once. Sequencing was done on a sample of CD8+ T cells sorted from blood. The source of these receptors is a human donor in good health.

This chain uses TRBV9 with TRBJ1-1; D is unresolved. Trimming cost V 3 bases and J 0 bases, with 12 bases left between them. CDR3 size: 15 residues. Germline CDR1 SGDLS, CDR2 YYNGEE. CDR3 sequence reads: CASSAMREMNTEAFF. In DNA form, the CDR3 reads TGTGCCAGCAGCGCGATGCGGGAAATGAACACTGAAGCTTTCTTT.

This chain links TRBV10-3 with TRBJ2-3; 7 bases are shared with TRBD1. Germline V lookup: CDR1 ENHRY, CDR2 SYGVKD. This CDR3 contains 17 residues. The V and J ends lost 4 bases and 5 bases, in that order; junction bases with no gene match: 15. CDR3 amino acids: CAISGVRGLSGVDTQYF. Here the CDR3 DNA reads TGTGCCATCAGTGGGGTGAGGGGGCTATCTGGGGTAGATACGCAGTATTTT.

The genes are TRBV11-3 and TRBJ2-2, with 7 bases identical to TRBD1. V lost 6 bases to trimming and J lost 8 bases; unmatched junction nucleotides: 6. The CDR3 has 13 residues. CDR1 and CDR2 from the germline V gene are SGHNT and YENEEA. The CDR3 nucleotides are TGTGCCAGCAGACAAGGGGGCGGAGGGGAGCTGTTTTTT. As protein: CASRQGGGGELFF. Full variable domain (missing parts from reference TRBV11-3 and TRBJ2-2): EAGVVQSPRYKIIEKKQPVAFWCNPISGHNTLYWYLQNLGQGPELLIRYENEEAVDDSQLPKDRFSAERLKGVDSTLKIQPAELGDSAVYLCASRQGGGGELFFGEGSRLTVL.